Each of the 22 T cell receptor beta chains below was sequenced from the same sample in a study of T cell responses to AZD1222 COVID-19 vaccine. Profiling relied on immunoSEQ multiplex PCR, and the TCRdb table lists in-frame clones only, not all of them. The data hold about 98,000 clones, with about four fifths observed a single time. The sequences come from peripheral blood, collected on day 0 of AZD1222 vaccination. The receptors originated from an adult in good health.

The rearrangement uses TRBV28 and TRBJ1-1; D may be TRBD1 (6 bases). The CDR3 consists of 13 residues. Trimming took off 1 base at V and 8 bases at J, with 11 bases between the two ends. Germline CDR1 and CDR2: MDHEN and SYDVKM. In DNA form, the CDR3 reads TGTGCCAGCAGTTTATACGGACAGAGAGAAGCTTTCTTT. The encoded protein is CASSLYGQREAFF.

The chain combines TRBV6-5 with TRBJ1-2; D gene uncertain. The V end was cut by 5 bases, the J end by 8 bases, with 12 bases between. Germline values: CDR1 MNHEY, CDR2 SVGAGI. CDR3 length: 12 residues. Here the CDR3 reads CASSPDARGYTF. The CDR3 DNA reads TGTGCCAGCAGTCCGGACGCTCGGGGCTACACCTTC.

V gene TRBV11-2 combines with J gene TRBJ1-2, with 9 positions matching TRBD1. J was trimmed by 7 bases and V by 5 bases; bases with no gene match: 11. Germline loops: CDR1 SGHAT, CDR2 FQNNGV. The CDR3 loop spans 15 amino acids. The CDR3 nucleotides read TGTGCCAGCAGCCCCCGATTGACAGGGGGTCTTGGCTACACCTTC. Its translation: CASSPRLTGGLGYTF.

A single count supports this clone. CDR3 DNA sequence: TGTGCCAGTGGGACAGGGAATGAGCAGTTCTTC. It specifies CASGTGNEQFF. This chain connects TRBV12-3 or TRBV12-4 to TRBJ2-1; 9 bases are shared with TRBD1. With V trimmed by 9 bases and J by 7 bases, 1 base remained unmatched. The length of the CDR3 is 11 residues.

The V and J genes are TRBV6-6 and TRBJ1-5; D is uncertain. The ends were cut back, 2 bases at V and 1 base at J, with 6 bases in the middle. Germline lookup yields CDR1 MNHNY and CDR2 SVGAGI (reference sequence). This CDR3 spans 14 amino acids. CDR3: CASSYAVSNQPQHF. Written as DNA, the CDR3 is TGTGCCAGCAGTTACGCCGTCAGCAATCAGCCCCAGCATTTT.

CDR3 in DNA: TGTGCCAGCAGTTCTGGGACAGGGGGGTACGAGCAGTACGTC. Amino acid sequence: CASSSGTGGYEQYV. The J gene is TRBJ2-7, the V gene TRBV6-6; 11 bases are shared with TRBD1. Germline values: CDR1 MNHNY, CDR2 SVGAGI (reference sequence). V lost 4 bases and J lost 4; bases outside the gene matches: 3. This CDR3 has 14 amino acids.

The rearrangement uses TRBV2 and TRBJ2-5; D is perhaps TRBD1 (6 bases). The CDR3 runs to 13 residues. Between the trimmed V and J ends, which lost 7 bases and 3 bases, there was a span of 12 bases. Germline lookup yields CDR1 SNHLY and CDR2 FYNNEI. This chain's CDR3 is CASTRGREETQYF. DNA of the CDR3: TGTGCCAGCACCAGGGGTAGGGAAGAGACCCAGTACTTC.

The CDR3 sequence is CASSVTSHEQFF. The CDR3 DNA sequence: TGTGCCAGCAGCGTGACTAGCCATGAGCAGTTCTTC. The rearrangement links TRBV7-9 to TRBJ2-1; 7 nucleotides line up with TRBD2. The CDR3 has 12 residues. Germline values: CDR1 SEHNR, CDR2 FQNEAQ (reference sequence). Unmatched junction bases numbered 3, after V lost 5 bases and J lost 8 bases.

The count of this clone is one. The rearrangement joins TRBV6-2 or TRBV6-3 to TRBJ2-7; a weak D match, TRBD1 (6 bases). The length of the CDR3 is 16 residues. Trimming took 0 bases from V and 2 from J, leaving 14 bases between them. Germline V gives CDR1 MNHEY, CDR2 SVGEGT. Here the CDR3 reads CASSYSGFRTAYEQYV. The CDR3 region has the DNA TGTGCCAGCAGTTACTCAGGCTTCCGGACAGCCTACGAGCAGTACGTC.

The chain uses TRBV7-9 and TRBJ1-5, with D possibly being TRBD1 (5 bases). Trimming stripped 1 base from V and 9 bases from J, with 10 bases between. The CDR3 is 13 amino acids. Germline CDR1 and CDR2: SEHNR and FQNEAQ (reference sequence). The CDR3 region has the DNA TGTGCCAGCAGCTTAGACGGGGGGAGGCCCCAGCATTTT. Translating gives CASSLDGGRPQHF.

J is TRBJ1-3 and V is TRBV10-3; D ambiguous. Germline CDR1 and CDR2: ENHRY and SYGVKD. The V end was cut by 6 bases, the J end by 0 bases, with 15 bases between. The CDR3 loop spans 16 amino acids. CDR3 sequence reads: CAIRNTEASSGNTIYF. CDR3 sequence (DNA): TGTGCCATCAGGAATACAGAAGCCTCCTCTGGAAACACCATATATTTT.

The chain combines TRBV18 with TRBJ1-5; D gene ambiguous. The ends were cut back, 2 bases at V and 9 bases at J, with 8 bases in the middle. This CDR3 spans 12 amino acids. Germline lookup yields CDR1 KGHSH and CDR2 LQKENI. As DNA, the CDR3 is TGTGCCAGCTCACCAAGTGATGGGCCCCAGCATTTT. Protein product: CASSPSDGPQHF.

The gene calls are TRBV19 and TRBJ2-2, with a possible D match to TRBD2 (5 bases). Germline V gives CDR1 LNHDA, CDR2 SQIVND (reference sequence). Between the trimmed V and J ends, which lost 6 bases and 5 bases, there was a span of 16 bases. This CDR3 is 15 amino acids long. The CDR3, as DNA: TGTGCCAGTAGCCCAGACTGGCGAGGGACCGGGGAGCTGTTTTTT. Translating gives CASSPDWRGTGELFF.

This clone appeared a single time. The chain links TRBV6-5 to TRBJ1-2; tentatively, D is TRBD1 (6 bases). This CDR3 is 15 amino acids long. Trimming left V 0 bases short and J 8 bases short, with 16 bases between. Germline V gene sequence: CDR1 MNHEY, CDR2 SVGAGI. CDR3 amino acids: CASSYSYGGANGYTF. The CDR3 DNA sequence: TGTGCCAGCAGTTACTCGTACGGGGGCGCAAACGGCTACACCTTC.

The chain has TRBV28 and TRBJ2-1; D is perhaps TRBD1 (5 bases). From germline, CDR1 is MDHEN and CDR2 SYDVKM. There are 15 residues in the CDR3. V was cut by 5 bases and J by 8 bases, with 19 bases left in between. CDR3: CASSLTQGAYDEQFF. CDR3 in DNA: TGTGCCAGCAGTCTAACCCAAGGGGCATACGATGAGCAGTTCTTC.

The DNA of the CDR3 is TGTGCCAGCGGGCCGGATCGGAACACTGAAGCTTTCTTT. Its translation is CASGPDRNTEAFF. The chain has TRBV18 and TRBJ1-1; unclear D gene. The CDR3 length is 13 residues. V was pared by 8 bases and J by 1 base, with 11 bases between. The V gene's germline CDR1 is KGHSH and CDR2 LQKENI. Looking up the rest from reference TRBV18 and TRBJ1-1 gives the full variable domain: NAGVMQNPRHLVRRRGQEARLRCSPMKGHSHVYWYRQLPEEGLKFMVYLQKENIIDESGMPKERFSAEFPKEGPSILRIQQVVRGDSAAYFCASGPDRNTEAFFGQGTRLTVV.

This chain connects TRBV6-2 or TRBV6-3 to TRBJ1-5, with 7 bases aligning to TRBD1. The CDR3 has 15 residues. In germline, CDR1 is MNHEY, CDR2 SVGEGT. V shed 5 bases and J 7 bases; nucleotides not matched to a gene: 11. Here the CDR3 DNA reads TGTGCCAGCAGTCTAACAGACAGGGATTTCCAGCCCCAGCATTTT. Protein product: CASSLTDRDFQPQHF.

J is TRBJ1-1 and V is TRBV18; possible D gene TRBD1, 6 bases. Trimming cost V 6 bases and J 4 bases, with 21 bases left between them. CDR3 length: 16 residues. Germline-derived CDR1 and CDR2 are KGHSH and LQKENI. CDR3 DNA sequence: TGTGCCAGCTCCGCCCAGGAACAGGGTTTGAGCACTGAAGCTTTCTTT. Translating it yields CASSAQEQGLSTEAFF.

This chain links TRBV6-5 with TRBJ1-2; D remains ambiguous. This CDR3 has 13 amino acids. Trimming shortened V by 7 bases and J by 0 bases, and 9 bases separated the two germline ends. Per the germline V gene, CDR1 is MNHEY and CDR2 is SVGAGI. Here the CDR3 reads CASKWTTNYGYTF. CDR3 coding DNA: TGTGCCAGCAAATGGACTACTAACTATGGCTACACCTTC.

The rearrangement joins TRBV4-2 to TRBJ2-7; D gene ambiguous. With 1 base removed from V and 3 bases from J, the gap between germline ends came to 7 bases. The CDR3 covers 13 residues. Germline assignment: CDR1 LGHNA and CDR2 YNFKEQ. CDR3 amino acids: CASSQVASYEQYF. For the CDR3, the DNA is TGTGCCAGCAGCCAAGTGGCTAGCTACGAGCAGTACTTC.

The J gene is TRBJ2-7, the V gene TRBV28; 7 positions match TRBD2. V lost 10 bases to trimming and J lost 1 base; unmatched junction nucleotides: 10. This CDR3 has 14 amino acids. CDR1 is MDHEN, CDR2 SYDVKM, per germline. The CDR3 reads CATKGRAYSYEQYF. The CDR3 nucleotides read TGTGCCACCAAAGGGAGGGCCTATTCCTACGAGCAGTACTTC. Complete variable domain (other parts from reference TRBV28 and TRBJ2-7): DVKVTQSSRYLVKRTGEKVFLECVQDMDHENMFWYRQDPGLGLRLIYFSYDVKMKEKGDIPEGYSVSREKKERFSLILESASTNQTSMYLCATKGRAYSYEQYFGPGTRLTVT.

This chain connects TRBV5-1 to TRBJ2-1; 10 bases fit TRBD2. V was clipped by 5 bases and J by 6 bases; unmatched bases: 5. CDR1 is SGHRS and CDR2 is YFSETQ in the germline V gene. The CDR3 has 14 residues. The CDR3 loop reads CASSQRGGPNEQFF. The DNA for the CDR3 is TGCGCCAGCAGTCAGCGGGGGGGCCCCAATGAGCAGTTCTTC.